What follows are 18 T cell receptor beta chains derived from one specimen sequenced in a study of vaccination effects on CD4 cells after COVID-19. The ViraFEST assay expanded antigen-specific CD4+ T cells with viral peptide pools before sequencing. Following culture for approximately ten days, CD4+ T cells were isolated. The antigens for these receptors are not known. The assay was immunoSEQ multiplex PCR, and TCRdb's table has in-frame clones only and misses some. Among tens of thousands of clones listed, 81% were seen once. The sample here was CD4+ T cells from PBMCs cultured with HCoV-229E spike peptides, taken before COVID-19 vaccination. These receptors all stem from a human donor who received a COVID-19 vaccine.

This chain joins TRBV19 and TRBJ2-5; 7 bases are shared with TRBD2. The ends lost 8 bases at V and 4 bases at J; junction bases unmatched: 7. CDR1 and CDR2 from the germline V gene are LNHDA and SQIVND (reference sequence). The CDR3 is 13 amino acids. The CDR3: CASALAGVETQYF. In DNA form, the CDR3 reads TGTGCCAGTGCCCTGGCGGGGGTAGAGACCCAGTACTTC.

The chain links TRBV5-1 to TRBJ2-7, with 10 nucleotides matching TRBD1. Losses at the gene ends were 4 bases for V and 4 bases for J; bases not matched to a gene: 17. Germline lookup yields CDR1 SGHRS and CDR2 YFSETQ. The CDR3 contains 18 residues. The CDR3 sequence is CASSPTPKGTGDSYEQYV. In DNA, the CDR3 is TGCGCCAGCAGCCCTACTCCTAAAGGGACAGGGGATAGTTACGAGCAGTACGTC.

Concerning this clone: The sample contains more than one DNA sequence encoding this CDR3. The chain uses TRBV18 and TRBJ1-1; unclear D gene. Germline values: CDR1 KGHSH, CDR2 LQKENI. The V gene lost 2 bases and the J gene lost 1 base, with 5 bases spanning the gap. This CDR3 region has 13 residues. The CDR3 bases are TGTGCCAGCTCACCAGGTCGGAACACTGAAGCTTTCTTT. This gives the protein CASSPGRNTEAFF. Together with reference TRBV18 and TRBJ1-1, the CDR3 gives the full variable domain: NAGVMQNPRHLVRRRGQEARLRCSPMKGHSHVYWYRQLPEEGLKFMVYLQKENIIDESGMPKERFSAEFPKEGPSILRIQQVVRGDSAAYFCASSPGRNTEAFFGQGTRLTVV.

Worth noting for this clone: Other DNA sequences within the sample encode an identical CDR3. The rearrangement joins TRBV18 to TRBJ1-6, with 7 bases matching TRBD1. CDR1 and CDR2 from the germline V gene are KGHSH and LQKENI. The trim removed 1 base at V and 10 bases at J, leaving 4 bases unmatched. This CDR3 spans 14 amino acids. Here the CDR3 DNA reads TGTGCCAGCTCACCACAGGGGGCGAACTCACCCCTCCACTTT. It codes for CASSPQGANSPLHF.

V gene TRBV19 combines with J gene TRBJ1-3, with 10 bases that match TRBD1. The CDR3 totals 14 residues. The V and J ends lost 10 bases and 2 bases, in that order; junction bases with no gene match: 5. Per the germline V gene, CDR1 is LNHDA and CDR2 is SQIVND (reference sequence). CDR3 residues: CATGTGVTGNTIYF. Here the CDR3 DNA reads TGTGCCACCGGGACAGGGGTTACTGGAAACACCATATATTTT.

The DNA of the CDR3 is TGTGCCAGCAGCCCTGGACTAGCGGGGGGGCGGGAGACCCAGTACTTC. This sequence encodes CASSPGLAGGRETQYF. The chain carries TRBV11-2 and TRBJ2-5, with 15 bases identical to TRBD2. Losses at the gene ends were 5 bases for V and 5 bases for J; bases not matched to a gene: 6. From germline, CDR1 is SGHAT and CDR2 FQNNGV. CDR3 length: 16 residues.

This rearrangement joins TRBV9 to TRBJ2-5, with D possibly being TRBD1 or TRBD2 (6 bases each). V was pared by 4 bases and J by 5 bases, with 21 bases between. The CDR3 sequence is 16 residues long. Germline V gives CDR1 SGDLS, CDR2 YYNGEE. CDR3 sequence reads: CASSPQGGGGGETQYF. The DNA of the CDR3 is TGTGCCAGCAGCCCGCAAGGAGGAGGGGGTGGCGAGACCCAGTACTTC.

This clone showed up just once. Here the CDR3 reads CAANRDNSYNEQFF. The CDR3 DNA reads TGTGCCGCAAACCGGGACAACTCCTACAATGAGCAGTTCTTC. The V call is TRBV10-3, the J call TRBJ2-1, with D tentatively TRBD1 (6 bases). V was clipped by 11 bases and J by 0 bases, with 14 bases between them. The germline V gene has CDR1 ENHRY and CDR2 SYGVKD. CDR3 length: 14 amino acids.

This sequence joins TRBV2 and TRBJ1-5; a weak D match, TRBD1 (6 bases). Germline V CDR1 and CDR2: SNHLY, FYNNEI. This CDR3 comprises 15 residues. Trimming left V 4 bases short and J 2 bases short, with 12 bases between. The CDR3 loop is CASSVEGGGNQPQHF. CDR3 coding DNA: TGTGCCAGCAGTGTAGAGGGGGGGGGCAATCAGCCCCAGCATTTT.

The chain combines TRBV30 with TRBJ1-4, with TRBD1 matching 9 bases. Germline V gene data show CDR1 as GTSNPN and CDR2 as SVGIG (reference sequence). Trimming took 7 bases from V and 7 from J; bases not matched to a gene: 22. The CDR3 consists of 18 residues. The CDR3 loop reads CASNLRPGQGLLSEKLFF. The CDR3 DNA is TGTGCCTCCAACCTTCGCCCGGGACAGGGCCTCTTGAGTGAAAAACTGTTTTTT.

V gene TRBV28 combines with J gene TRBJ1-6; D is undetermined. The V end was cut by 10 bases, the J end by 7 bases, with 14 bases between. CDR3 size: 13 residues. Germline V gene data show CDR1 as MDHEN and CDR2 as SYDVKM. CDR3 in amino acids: CATRRTRNSPLHF. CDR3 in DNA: TGTGCCACCCGGCGGACCCGAAATTCACCCCTCCACTTT.

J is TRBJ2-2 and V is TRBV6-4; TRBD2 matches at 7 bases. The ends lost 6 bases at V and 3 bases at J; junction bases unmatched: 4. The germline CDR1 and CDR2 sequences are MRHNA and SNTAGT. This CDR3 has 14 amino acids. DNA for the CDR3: TGTGCCAGCAGGAAGGGAGGGGACACCGGGGAGCTGTTTTTT. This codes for CASRKGGDTGELFF.

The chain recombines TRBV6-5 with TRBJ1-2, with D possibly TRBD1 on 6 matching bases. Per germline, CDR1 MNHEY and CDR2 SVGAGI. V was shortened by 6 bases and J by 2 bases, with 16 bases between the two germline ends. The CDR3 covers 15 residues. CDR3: CASRPLNRDNYGYTF. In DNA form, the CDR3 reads TGTGCCAGCAGACCGCTAAACAGGGACAACTATGGCTACACCTTC.

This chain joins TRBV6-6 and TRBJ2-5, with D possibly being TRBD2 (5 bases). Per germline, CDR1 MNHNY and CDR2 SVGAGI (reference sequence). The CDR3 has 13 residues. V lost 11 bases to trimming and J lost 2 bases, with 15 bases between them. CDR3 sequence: CAGKRADQETQYF. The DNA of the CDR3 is TGTGCCGGGAAGAGGGCGGATCAAGAGACCCAGTACTTC.

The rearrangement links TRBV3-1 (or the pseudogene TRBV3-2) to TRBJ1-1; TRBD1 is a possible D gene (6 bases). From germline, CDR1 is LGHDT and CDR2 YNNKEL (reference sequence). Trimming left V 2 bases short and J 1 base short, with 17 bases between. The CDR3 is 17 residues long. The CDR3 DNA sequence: TGTGCCAGCAGCCAATTTTACAGGGTCTCTCAGAACACTGAAGCTTTCTTT. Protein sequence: CASSQFYRVSQNTEAFF.

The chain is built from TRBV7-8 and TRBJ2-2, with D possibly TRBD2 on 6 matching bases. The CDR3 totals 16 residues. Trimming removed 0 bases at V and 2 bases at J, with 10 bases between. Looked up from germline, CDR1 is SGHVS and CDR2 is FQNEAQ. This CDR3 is CASSLALGGNTGELFF. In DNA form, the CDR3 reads TGTGCCAGCAGCTTAGCGCTGGGGGGAAACACCGGGGAGCTGTTTTTT. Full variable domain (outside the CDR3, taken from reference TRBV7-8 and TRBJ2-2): GAGVSQSPRYKVAKRGQDVALRCDPISGHVSLFWYQQALGQGPEFLTYFQNEAQLDKSGLPSDRFFAERPEGSVSTLKIQRTQQEDSAVYLCASSLALGGNTGELFFGEGSRLTVL.

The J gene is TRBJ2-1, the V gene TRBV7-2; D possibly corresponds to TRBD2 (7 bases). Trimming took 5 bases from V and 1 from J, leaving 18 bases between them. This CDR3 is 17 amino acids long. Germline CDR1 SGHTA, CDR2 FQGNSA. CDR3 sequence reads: CASSRGAGAESYNEQFF. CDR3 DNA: TGTGCCAGCAGCCGGGGGGCGGGGGCCGAATCCTACAATGAGCAGTTCTTC.

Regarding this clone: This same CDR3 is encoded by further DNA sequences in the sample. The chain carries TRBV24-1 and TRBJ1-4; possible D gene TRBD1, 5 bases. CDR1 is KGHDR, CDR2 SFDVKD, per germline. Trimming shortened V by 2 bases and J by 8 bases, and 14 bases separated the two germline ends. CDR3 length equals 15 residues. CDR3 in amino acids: CATSDSRQGGEKLFF. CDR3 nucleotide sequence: TGTGCCACCAGTGATTCGCGGCAGGGCGGCGAAAAACTGTTTTTT.